This is a list of T cell receptor beta chains from one sample in a study of T cells after yellow fever vaccination. TCRdb processed the 5' RACE reads anew with MiXCR; each CDR3 protein has one entry. The sample yields hundreds of thousands of distinct CDR3 sequences, approximately 13% seen once. The sample in question was PBMCs, obtained on the day of the yellow fever booster vaccination. The receptors derive from a man aged 30-40 years who received the YFV17D yellow fever vaccine. Each CDR3 is given without its conserved first and last residue. The D gene is left open where the match is weak.

V gene: TRBV7-2; D gene: -; J gene: TRBJ1-3; CDR3 protein: ASSPIGTGNTIY
V gene: TRBV5-1; D gene: TRBD1; J gene: TRBJ1-4; CDR3 protein: ASSFEQGSEKLF
V gene: TRBV30; D gene: TRBD1; J gene: TRBJ1-2; CDR3 protein: AFAGTGGHYGYT
V gene: TRBV30; D gene: -; J gene: TRBJ1-5; CDR3 protein: AWQGYSNQPQH
V gene: TRBV12-3/TRBV12-4; D gene: TRBD1; J gene: TRBJ2-7; CDR3 protein: ASSLAKQGSKQY
V gene: TRBV10-3; D gene: -; J gene: TRBJ1-5; CDR3 protein: ATRDSNQPQH
V gene: TRBV19; D gene: -; J gene: TRBJ2-1; CDR3 protein: ASSMMDANEQF
V gene: TRBV9; D gene: -; J gene: TRBJ2-2; CDR3 protein: ASSVNRDTGELF
V gene: TRBV2; D gene: -; J gene: TRBJ2-1; CDR3 protein: ASRGATGTNKYNEQF
V gene: TRBV4-3; D gene: TRBD1; J gene: TRBJ2-7; CDR3 protein: ASSQGVRGSYEQY
V gene: TRBV5-1; D gene: -; J gene: TRBJ2-5; CDR3 protein: ASSSTGKAVETQY
V gene: TRBV12-3/TRBV12-4; D gene: TRBD2; J gene: TRBJ2-7; CDR3 protein: ASSLCASGRACEQY
V gene: TRBV6-2/TRBV6-3; D gene: -; J gene: TRBJ2-5; CDR3 protein: ASKGGTGFETQY
V gene: TRBV20-1; D gene: TRBD2; J gene: TRBJ2-7; CDR3 protein: SARLADTYEQY
V gene: TRBV19; D gene: -; J gene: TRBJ2-4; CDR3 protein: ASSIEDRGAKNIQY
V gene: TRBV12-3/TRBV12-4; D gene: -; J gene: TRBJ2-2; CDR3 protein: ASSSSTARGELF
V gene: TRBV6-2/TRBV6-3; D gene: TRBD2; J gene: TRBJ2-2; CDR3 protein: ASSYAGTRVNTVELF
V gene: TRBV5-1; D gene: -; J gene: TRBJ2-7; CDR3 protein: ASSLRDGHNYEQY
V gene: TRBV7-2; D gene: TRBD2; J gene: TRBJ2-7; CDR3 protein: ASSFTSGRAYEQY
V gene: TRBV12-3/TRBV12-4; D gene: -; J gene: TRBJ1-5; CDR3 protein: ASSLSDNQPQH